This T cell receptor beta chain was identified during a study of blood T cell repertoires in COVID-19. Study details: COVID-19 samples, acute and convalescent, were from the United States, Italy and Spain. In each case, the material was cDNA or gDNA derived from T cells, B-cell-depleted T cells, or PBMCs.

Profiled with immunoSEQ multiplex PCR; TCRdb holds only in-frame clones, not every one. Of roughly 130,000 clones in the sample, about 90% were seen once. Trimming stripped 3 bases from V and 5 bases from J, with 14 bases between. The germline CDR1 and CDR2 sequences are KGHSH and LQKENI. The CDR3 contains 14 residues. The V and J genes are TRBV18 and TRBJ2-7; maybe TRBD1 (5 bases). Source material: peripheral blood. This receptor was identified in a man in his fifties or sixties with active or convalescent COVID-19. As DNA, the CDR3 is TGTGCCAGCTCACCTACCCAGGGTAACCACGAGCAGTACTTC. Translating it yields CASSPTQGNHEQYF.